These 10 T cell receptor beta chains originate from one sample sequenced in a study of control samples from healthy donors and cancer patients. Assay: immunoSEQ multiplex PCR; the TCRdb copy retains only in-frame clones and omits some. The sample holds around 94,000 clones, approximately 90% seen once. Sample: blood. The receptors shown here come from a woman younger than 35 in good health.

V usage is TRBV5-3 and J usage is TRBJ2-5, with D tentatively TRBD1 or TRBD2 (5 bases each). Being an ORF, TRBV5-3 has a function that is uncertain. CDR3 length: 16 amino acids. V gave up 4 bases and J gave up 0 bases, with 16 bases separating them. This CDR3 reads CARSRSREKHQETQYF. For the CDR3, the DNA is TGTGCCAGAAGCCGAAGCAGGGAGAAACACCAAGAGACCCAGTACTTC.

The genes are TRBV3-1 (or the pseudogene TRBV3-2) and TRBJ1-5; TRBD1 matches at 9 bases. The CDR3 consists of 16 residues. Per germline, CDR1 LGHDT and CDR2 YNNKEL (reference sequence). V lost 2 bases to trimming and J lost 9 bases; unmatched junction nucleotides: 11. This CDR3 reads CASSQSGTGLLGPQHF. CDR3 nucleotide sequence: TGTGCCAGCAGCCAATCGGGGACAGGGCTGCTGGGGCCCCAGCATTTT.

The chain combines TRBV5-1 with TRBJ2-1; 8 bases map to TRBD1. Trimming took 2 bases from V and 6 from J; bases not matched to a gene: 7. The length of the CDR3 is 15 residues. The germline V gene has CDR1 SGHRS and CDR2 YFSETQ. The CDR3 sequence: CASSLPLTGGNEQFF. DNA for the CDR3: TGCGCCAGCAGCTTACCCCTCACAGGGGGCAATGAGCAGTTCTTC.

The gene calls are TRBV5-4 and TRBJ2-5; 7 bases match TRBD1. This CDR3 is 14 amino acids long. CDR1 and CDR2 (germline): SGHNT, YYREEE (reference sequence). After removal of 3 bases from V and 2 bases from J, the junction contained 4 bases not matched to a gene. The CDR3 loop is CASSSGQEQETQYF. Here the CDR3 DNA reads TGTGCCAGCAGCTCCGGACAGGAGCAAGAGACCCAGTACTTC.

CDR3 sequence (DNA): TGTGCCAGTAGAAAGACAGGGACTGGAAACACCATATATTTT. As protein: CASRKTGTGNTIYF. The genes are TRBV19 and TRBJ1-3; 7 bases map to TRBD1. Per the germline V gene, CDR1 is LNHDA and CDR2 is SQIVND (reference sequence). This CDR3 contains 14 residues. The V segment lost 6 bases and the J segment 2 bases; nucleotides outside the gene matches: 4.

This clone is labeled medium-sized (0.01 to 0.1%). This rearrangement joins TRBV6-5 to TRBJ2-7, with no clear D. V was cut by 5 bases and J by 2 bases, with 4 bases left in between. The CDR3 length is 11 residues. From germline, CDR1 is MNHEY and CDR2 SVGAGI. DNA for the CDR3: TGTGCCAGCAGTCGTGCCTACGAGCAGTACTTC. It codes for CASSRAYEQYF.

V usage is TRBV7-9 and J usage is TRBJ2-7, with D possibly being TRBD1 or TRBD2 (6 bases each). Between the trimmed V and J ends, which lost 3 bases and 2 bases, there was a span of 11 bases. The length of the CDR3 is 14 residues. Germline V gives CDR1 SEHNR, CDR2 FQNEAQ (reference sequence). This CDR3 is CASSFGGLAYEQYF. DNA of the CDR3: TGTGCCAGCAGCTTCGGGGGCTTAGCCTACGAGCAGTACTTC.

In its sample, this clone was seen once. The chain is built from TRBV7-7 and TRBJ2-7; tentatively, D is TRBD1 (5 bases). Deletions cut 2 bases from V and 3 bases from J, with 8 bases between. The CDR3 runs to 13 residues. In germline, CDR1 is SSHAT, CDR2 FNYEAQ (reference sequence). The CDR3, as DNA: TGTGCCAGCAGCTTAAACAGGAACTACGAGCAGTACTTC. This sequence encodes CASSLNRNYEQYF. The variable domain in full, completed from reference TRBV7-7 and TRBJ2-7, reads GAGVSQSPRYKVTKRGQDVTLRCDPISSHATLYWYQQALGQGPEFLTYFNYEAQPDKSGLPSDRFSAERPEGSISTLTIQRTEQRDSAMYRCASSLNRNYEQYFGPGTRLTVT.

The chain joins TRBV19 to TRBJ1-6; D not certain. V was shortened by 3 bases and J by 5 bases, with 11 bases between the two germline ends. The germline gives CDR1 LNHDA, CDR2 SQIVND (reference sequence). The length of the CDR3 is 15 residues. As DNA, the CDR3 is TGTGCCAGTAGTATGACCTTAGCGGATAATTCACCCCTCCACTTT. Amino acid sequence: CASSMTLADNSPLHF.

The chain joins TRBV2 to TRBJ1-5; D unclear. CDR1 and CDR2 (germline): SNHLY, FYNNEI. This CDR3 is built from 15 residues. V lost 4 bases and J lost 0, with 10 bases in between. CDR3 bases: TGTGCCAGCAGTGTAACGGAATATAGCAATCAGCCCCAGCATTTT. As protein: CASSVTEYSNQPQHF. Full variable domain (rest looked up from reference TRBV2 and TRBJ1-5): EPEVTQTPSHQVTQMGQEVILRCVPISNHLYFYWYRQILGQKVEFLVSFYNNEISEKSEIFDDQFSVERPDGSNFTLKIRSTKLEDSAMYFCASSVTEYSNQPQHFGDGTRLSIL.